The 27 T cell receptor beta chains reported below all come from one sample, sequenced in a study of CD8 T cells in Susac syndrome. Random hexamers served to reverse transcribe about 0.5 to 1 ug RNA. TCRdb passed the immunoSEQ multiplex PCR reads through MiXCR, listing each CDR3 protein once. Of about 180,000 distinct CDR3 sequences listed, nearly 97% are singletons. Sequenced input: CD4+ T cells from PBMCs. The source of these receptors is a human donor with multiple sclerosis.

The chain carries TRBV7-9 and TRBJ1-1, with D uncertain. V was pared by 5 bases and J by 9 bases, with 13 bases between. Germline V gene sequence: CDR1 SEHNR, CDR2 FQNEAQ (reference sequence). The CDR3 is 12 amino acids. This chain's CDR3 is CASSPPHPQAFF. The CDR3 DNA is TGTGCCAGCAGCCCGCCCCATCCTCAAGCTTTCTTT. Full variable domain (remainder filled in from reference TRBV7-9 and TRBJ1-1): DTGVSQNPRHKITKRGQNVTFRCDPISEHNRLYWYRQTLGQGPEFLTYFQNEAQLEKSRLLSDRFSAERPKGSFSTLEIQRTEQGDSAMYLCASSPPHPQAFFGQGTRLTVV.

In its sample, this clonotype was seen once. The chain couples TRBV9 to TRBJ1-1; D remains unclear. The V gene lost 0 bases and the J gene lost 0 bases, with 3 bases spanning the gap. The CDR3 sequence is 13 residues long. Germline CDR1 is SGDLS and CDR2 is YYNGEE. The CDR3 DNA is TGTGCCAGCAGCGTAGACCTGAACACTGAAGCTTTCTTT. Amino acids: CASSVDLNTEAFF.

The rearrangement links TRBV2 to TRBJ1-2; no reliable D call. CDR1 is SNHLY, CDR2 FYNNEI, per germline. There are 12 residues in the CDR3. The ends were cut back, 2 bases at V and 8 bases at J, with 9 bases in the middle. The CDR3: CASSEYVGGYTF. The CDR3, as DNA: TGTGCCAGCAGTGAATACGTGGGAGGCTACACCTTC.

The count of this clonotype is one. The V gene is TRBV6-5, the J gene TRBJ2-5; D perhaps matches TRBD2 (5 bases). Trimming took 2 bases from V and 8 from J, leaving 18 bases between them. This CDR3 contains 15 residues. Germline CDR1 reads MNHEY; CDR2 reads SVGAGI. CDR3 protein: CASSYAPSGGGTQYF. In DNA form, the CDR3 reads TGTGCCAGCAGTTACGCCCCCTCGGGTGGAGGCACCCAGTACTTC.

CDR3 loop: CSVCSRDRGDEQFF. For the CDR3, the DNA is TGCAGCGTCTGTTCCCGGGACAGGGGAGATGAGCAGTTCTTC. The V gene is TRBV29-1, the J gene TRBJ2-1; 10 bases map to TRBD1. The V and J ends lost 6 bases and 8 bases, in that order; junction bases with no gene match: 10. Germline-derived CDR1 and CDR2 are SQVTM and ANQGSEA. CDR3 length equals 14 residues.

This rearrangement joins TRBV28 to TRBJ1-5; possible D gene TRBD1, 6 bases. The CDR3 totals 15 residues. Trimming removed 5 bases from V and 10 bases from J, with 21 bases in between. Germline CDR1 reads MDHEN; CDR2 reads SYDVKM. CDR3 sequence reads: CASSPTQGLGAPQHF. CDR3 nucleotides: TGTGCCAGCAGTCCGACACAGGGACTAGGGGCCCCCCAGCATTTT.

The J gene is TRBJ2-1, the V gene TRBV12-3 or TRBV12-4; either TRBD1 or TRBD2 may fit D (5 bases each). The CDR3 has 14 residues. Trimming took off 7 bases at V and 5 bases at J, with 15 bases between the two ends. The CDR3 nucleotides are TGTGCCAGCACCCCAGGGACCAGTCACAATGAGCAGTTCTTC. Its protein is CASTPGTSHNEQFF.

The CDR3 sequence is CASSLGPQGGQPQHF. The CDR3 DNA is TGTGCCAGCAGCTTAGGGCCGCAGGGTGGTCAGCCCCAGCATTTT. This chain joins TRBV7-6 and TRBJ1-5; weak D call: TRBD1 (5 bases). With 1 base removed from V and 6 bases from J, the gap between germline ends came to 13 bases. The CDR3 covers 15 residues. CDR1 and CDR2 from the germline V gene are SGHVS and FNYEAQ.

The rearrangement joins TRBV24-1 to TRBJ2-3; D unclear. CDR1 is KGHDR, CDR2 SFDVKD, per germline. Trimming shortened V by 10 bases and J by 0 bases, and 10 bases separated the two germline ends. The CDR3 has 13 amino acids. The CDR3 is CATALSSTDTQYF. In DNA form, the CDR3 reads TGTGCCACGGCCCTCTCTAGCACAGATACGCAGTATTTT.

The chain joins TRBV11-3 to TRBJ2-7; 12 bases line up with TRBD1. CDR3 length: 14 amino acids. Germline CDR1 reads SGHNT; CDR2 reads YENEEA. The V gene end was trimmed by 3 bases and the J gene end by 5 bases; junction bases not matched to a gene: 2. Here the CDR3 reads CASSLGDRGHEQYF. The CDR3 bases are TGTGCCAGCAGCTTGGGGGACAGGGGGCACGAGCAGTACTTC.

The chain is built from TRBV29-1 and TRBJ1-1; D remains ambiguous. Trimming cost V 5 bases and J 7 bases, with 14 bases left between them. CDR3 length: 12 residues. CDR1 and CDR2 (germline): SQVTM, ANQGSEA. The CDR3 sequence: CSVSTEVSEAFF. The DNA for the CDR3 is TGCAGCGTTTCGACCGAAGTAAGTGAAGCTTTCTTT.

This clonotype came up a few times. The rearrangement joins TRBV6-2 or TRBV6-3 to TRBJ2-5, with D unresolved. V was clipped by 3 bases and J by 2 bases, with 4 bases between them. CDR1 MNHEY and CDR2 SVGEGT come from the germline V gene. The CDR3 loop spans 12 amino acids. The CDR3 loop is CASSYGQETQYF. The CDR3 DNA is TGTGCCAGCAGTTATGGGCAAGAGACCCAGTACTTC.

This chain links TRBV30 with TRBJ1-5, with D maybe TRBD1 (5 bases). There are 13 residues in the CDR3. Trimming pared 1 base from V and 3 bases from J, leaving 7 bases between. Germline V gene lookup returns CDR1 GTSNPN and CDR2 SVGIG (reference sequence). CDR3 sequence (DNA): TGTGCCTGGAGTGGACAGCACAATCAGCCCCAGCATTTT. Translating gives CAWSGQHNQPQHF. Drawing the rest from reference TRBV30 and TRBJ1-5, the complete variable domain is SQTIHQWPATLVQPVGSPLSLECTVEGTSNPNLYWYRQAAGRGLQLLFYSVGIGQISSEVPQNLSASRPQDRQFILSSKKLLLSDSGFYLCAWSGQHNQPQHFGDGTRLSIL.

The chain has TRBV30 and TRBJ1-2; a weak D match, TRBD1 (5 bases). The CDR3 loop spans 13 amino acids. V lost 5 bases and J 3 bases, leaving 13 bases between the germline ends. Germline CDR1 GTSNPN, CDR2 SVGIG (reference sequence). In DNA, the CDR3 is TGTGCCTGGGTTCCCCAGGGTGACTATGGCTACACCTTC. This gives the protein CAWVPQGDYGYTF.

The rearrangement links TRBV7-2 to TRBJ2-1; a possible D gene is TRBD2 (7 bases). V dropped 0 bases and J dropped 4 bases, with 19 bases sitting between them. The CDR3 loop spans 18 amino acids. Germline V gene data show CDR1 as SGHTA and CDR2 as FQGNSA. The CDR3 sequence: CASSLARWNGGPYNEQFF. The DNA for the CDR3 is TGTGCCAGCAGCTTAGCGAGGTGGAACGGGGGGCCATACAATGAGCAGTTCTTC.

CDR3 region: CSASRAQLGYGYTF. The CDR3, as DNA: TGCAGTGCTAGTAGAGCTCAACTGGGCTATGGCTACACCTTC. The V and J genes are TRBV20-1 and TRBJ1-2; D uncertain. The CDR3 has 14 amino acids. V shed 3 bases and J shed 4 bases, with 15 bases lying between them. Looked up from germline, CDR1 is DFQATT and CDR2 is SNEGSKA (reference sequence).

V and J are TRBV4-1 and TRBJ2-7, with 9 bases identical to TRBD1. Germline trimming cut 4 bases from V and 2 bases from J; bases unmatched to any gene: 3. This CDR3 region has 14 residues. Germline assignment: CDR1 MGHRA and CDR2 YSYEKL. The CDR3 loop reads CASSRGTGPYEQYF. For the CDR3, the DNA is TGCGCCAGCAGCCGAGGGACAGGGCCCTACGAGCAGTACTTC.

The genes are TRBV29-1 and TRBJ1-6, with 7 bases lining up with TRBD1. This CDR3 has 13 residues. V shed 6 bases, J shed 7 bases, and the junction held 6 bases outside the gene matches. The V gene's germline CDR1 is SQVTM and CDR2 ANQGSEA. The CDR3 DNA reads as TGCAGCGTCCGGGAGGGGGCGAATTCACCCCTCCACTTT. Translation: CSVREGANSPLHF.

This sequence joins TRBV2 and TRBJ1-2, with D possibly TRBD1 on 5 matching bases. Germline V lookup: CDR1 SNHLY, CDR2 FYNNEI. V was cut by 8 bases and J by 0 bases, with 16 bases left in between. The CDR3 is made up of 15 amino acids. The CDR3 DNA is TGTGCCAGCGCCACTGGTGGGACGGCTAACTATGGCTACACCTTC. It translates to CASATGGTANYGYTF. Based on the CDR3 plus reference TRBV2 and TRBJ1-2, the full variable domain is EPEVTQTPSHQVTQMGQEVILRCVPISNHLYFYWYRQILGQKVEFLVSFYNNEISEKSEIFDDQFSVERPDGSNFTLKIRSTKLEDSAMYFCASATGGTANYGYTFGSGTRLTVV.

The chain joins TRBV13 to TRBJ1-2; tentative D call: TRBD1 (6 bases). Germline values: CDR1 PRHDT, CDR2 FYEKMQ (reference sequence). The V end was cut by 4 bases, the J end by 6 bases, with 18 bases between. This CDR3 has 15 amino acids. CDR3 sequence reads: CASSSSGQPENGYTF. The DNA of the CDR3 is TGTGCCAGCAGCTCCTCTGGACAGCCCGAGAATGGCTACACCTTC.

The chain carries TRBV4-1 and TRBJ1-2, with 8 bases lining up with TRBD1. The CDR3 is 16 residues long. Germline assignment: CDR1 MGHRA and CDR2 YSYEKL. The V and J ends lost 1 base and 6 bases, in that order; junction bases with no gene match: 10. CDR3 DNA sequence: TGCGCCAGCAGCCAAGTAAAGACAGGGGAGTTCCATGGCTACACCTTC. Its translation: CASSQVKTGEFHGYTF.

The V gene is TRBV3-1, the J gene TRBJ1-6; TRBD1 matches at 8 bases. The trim removed 0 bases at V and 10 bases at J, leaving 5 bases unmatched. CDR3 length: 15 amino acids. Germline lookup yields CDR1 LGHDT and CDR2 YNNKEL (reference sequence). In DNA, the CDR3 is TGTGCCAGCAGCCAAGAATGGACAGGGCACTCACCCCTCCACTTT. It is translated as CASSQEWTGHSPLHF.

CDR3 sequence: CASSQGLGDEQFF. CDR3 in DNA: TGTGCCAGCAGCCAGGGCCTCGGCGATGAGCAGTTCTTC. J is TRBJ2-1 and V is TRBV3-1; D unresolved. V dropped 3 bases and J dropped 8 bases, with 11 bases sitting between them. This CDR3 is 13 amino acids long. The germline V gene encodes CDR1 LGHDT and CDR2 YNNKEL (reference sequence).

CDR3 sequence reads: CASSQEALAGGEQYF. DNA of the CDR3: TGTGCCAGCAGCCAAGAGGCGCTAGCGGGGGGCGAGCAGTACTTC. J is TRBJ2-7 and V is TRBV3-1; 11 nucleotides agree with TRBD2. The CDR3 is 15 amino acids. With 0 bases clipped from V and 6 bases from J, the junction kept 4 bases outside the gene matches. The germline V gene encodes CDR1 LGHDT and CDR2 YNNKEL (reference sequence).

The chain uses TRBV30 and TRBJ2-5, with unresolved D. The ends were cut back, 3 bases at V and 1 base at J, with 9 bases in the middle. Germline CDR1 reads GTSNPN; CDR2 reads SVGIG (reference sequence). The CDR3 sequence is 13 residues long. CDR3 DNA sequence: TGTGCCTGGAGCGCGTTAACCCAAGAGACCCAGTACTTC. This gives the protein CAWSALTQETQYF.

The chain has TRBV29-1 and TRBJ2-1; 10 nucleotides line up with TRBD1. The V and J ends lost 6 bases and 1 base, in that order; junction bases with no gene match: 3. The germline V gene has CDR1 SQVTM and CDR2 ANQGSEA. This CDR3 comprises 14 residues. This CDR3 reads CSVRQGASYNEQFF. As DNA, the CDR3 is TGCAGCGTGCGACAGGGGGCATCCTACAATGAGCAGTTCTTC.

The chain recombines TRBV29-1 with TRBJ2-1; D may be TRBD1 or TRBD2 (5 bases each). The germline V gene encodes CDR1 SQVTM and CDR2 ANQGSEA. Trimming pared 4 bases from V and 8 bases from J, leaving 15 bases between. This CDR3 comprises 13 residues. The CDR3: CSVGGILRDEQFF. Here the CDR3 DNA reads TGCAGCGTTGGGGGGATTCTTCGGGATGAGCAGTTCTTC.